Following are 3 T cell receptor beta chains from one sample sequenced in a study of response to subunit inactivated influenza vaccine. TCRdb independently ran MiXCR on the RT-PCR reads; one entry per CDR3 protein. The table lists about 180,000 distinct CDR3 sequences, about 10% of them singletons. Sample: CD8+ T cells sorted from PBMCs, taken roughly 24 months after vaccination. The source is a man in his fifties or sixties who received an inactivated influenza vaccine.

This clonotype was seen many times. The CDR3 nucleotides are TGTGCCAGCAGTTACGGGACAGGGGGCTACGAGCAGTACTTC. Its translation is CASSYGTGGYEQYF. V and J are TRBV6-5 and TRBJ2-7; 11 bases are a match to TRBD1. Germline trimming cut 2 bases from V and 3 bases from J; bases unmatched to any gene: 0. CDR1 MNHEY and CDR2 SVGAGI come from the germline V gene. This CDR3 comprises 14 residues.

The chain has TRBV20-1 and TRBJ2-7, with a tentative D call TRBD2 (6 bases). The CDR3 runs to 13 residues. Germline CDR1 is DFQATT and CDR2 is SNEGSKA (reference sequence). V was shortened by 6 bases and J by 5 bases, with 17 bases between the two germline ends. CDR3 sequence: CSAMGLGVDEQYF. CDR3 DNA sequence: TGCAGTGCCATGGGACTGGGGGTCGACGAGCAGTACTTC.

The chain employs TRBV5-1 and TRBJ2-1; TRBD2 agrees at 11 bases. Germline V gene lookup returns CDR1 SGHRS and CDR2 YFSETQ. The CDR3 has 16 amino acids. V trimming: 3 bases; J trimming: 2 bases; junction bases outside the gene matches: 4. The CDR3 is CASSYYSGGAYNEQFF. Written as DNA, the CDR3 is TGCGCCAGCAGCTACTATAGCGGGGGGGCCTACAATGAGCAGTTCTTC. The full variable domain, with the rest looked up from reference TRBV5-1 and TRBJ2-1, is KAGVTQTPRYLIKTRGQQVTLSCSPISGHRSVSWYQQTPGQGLQFLFEYFSETQRNKGNFPGRFSGRQFSNSRSEMNVSTLELGDSALYLCASSYYSGGAYNEQFFGPGTRLTVL.